The 3 T cell receptor beta chains in this list originate from one sample, sequenced in a study of blood T cell repertoires in COVID-19. The protocol was immunoSEQ multiplex PCR, while the TCRdb copy is restricted to in-frame clones and leaves out a portion. The sample has about 170,000 clones; about 80% are singletons. Sequenced: peripheral blood. These receptors came from a man between 65 and 80 years old with active or convalescent COVID-19.

V and J are TRBV6-2 or TRBV6-3 and TRBJ2-7; the D gene is possibly TRBD1 (6 bases). V was cut by 4 bases and J by 3 bases, with 22 bases left in between. The CDR3 totals 17 residues. Germline values: CDR1 MNHEY, CDR2 SVGEGT. CDR3 sequence: CASSFHPGRGGLYEQYF. CDR3 DNA sequence: TGTGCCAGCAGTTTCCATCCTGGCAGGGGTGGGCTCTACGAGCAGTACTTC.

The V gene is TRBV6-2 or TRBV6-3, the J gene TRBJ2-1, with 7 bases that match TRBD2. The CDR3 contains 15 residues. Trimming removed 4 bases from V and 9 bases from J; junction bases left unmatched: 12. CDR1 and CDR2 (germline): MNHEY, SVGEGT. CDR3 sequence: CASSSYSGGGTEQFF. The CDR3 DNA follows: TGTGCCAGCAGTTCCTATAGTGGGGGGGGGACTGAGCAGTTCTTC.

V is TRBV9 and J is TRBJ1-1; no definite D call. V lost 2 bases and J lost 5, with 10 bases in between. The CDR3 is 13 amino acids. The germline V gene has CDR1 SGDLS and CDR2 YYNGEE. The CDR3 nucleotides are TGTGCCAGCAGCGTCGAGGGCTTGACTGAAGCTTTCTTT. Its protein product is CASSVEGLTEAFF.